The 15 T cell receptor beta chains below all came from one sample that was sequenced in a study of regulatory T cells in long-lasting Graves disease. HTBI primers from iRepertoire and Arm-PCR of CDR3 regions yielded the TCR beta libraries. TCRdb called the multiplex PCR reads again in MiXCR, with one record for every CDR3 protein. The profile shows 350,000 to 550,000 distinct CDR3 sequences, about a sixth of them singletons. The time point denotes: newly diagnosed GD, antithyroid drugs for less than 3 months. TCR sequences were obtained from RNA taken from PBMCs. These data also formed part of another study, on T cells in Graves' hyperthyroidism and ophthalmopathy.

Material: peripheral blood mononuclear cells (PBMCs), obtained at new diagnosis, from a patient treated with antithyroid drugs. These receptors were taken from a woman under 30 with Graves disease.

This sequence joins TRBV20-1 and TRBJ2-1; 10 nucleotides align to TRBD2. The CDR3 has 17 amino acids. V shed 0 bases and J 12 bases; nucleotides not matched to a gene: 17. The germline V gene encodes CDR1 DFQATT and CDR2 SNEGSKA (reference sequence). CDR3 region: CSARDYSTTSGAVWQFF. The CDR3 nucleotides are TGCAGTGCTAGAGATTATTCCACAACTAGCGGGGCCGTGTGGCAGTTCTTC.

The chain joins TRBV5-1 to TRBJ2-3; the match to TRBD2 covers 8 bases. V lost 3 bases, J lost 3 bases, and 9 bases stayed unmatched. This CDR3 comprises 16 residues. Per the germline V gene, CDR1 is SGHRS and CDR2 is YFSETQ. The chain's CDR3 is CASSSGAGERTDTQYF. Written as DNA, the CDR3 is TGCGCCAGCAGCTCTGGAGCGGGAGAACGAACAGATACGCAGTATTTT.

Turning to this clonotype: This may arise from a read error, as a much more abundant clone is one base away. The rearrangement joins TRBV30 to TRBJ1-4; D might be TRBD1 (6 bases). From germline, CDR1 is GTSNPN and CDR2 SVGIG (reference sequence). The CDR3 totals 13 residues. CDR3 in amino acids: CAWRGAGNEKRFF. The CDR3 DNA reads TGTGCCTGGAGGGGGGCAGGGAACGAAAAACGGTTTTTT.

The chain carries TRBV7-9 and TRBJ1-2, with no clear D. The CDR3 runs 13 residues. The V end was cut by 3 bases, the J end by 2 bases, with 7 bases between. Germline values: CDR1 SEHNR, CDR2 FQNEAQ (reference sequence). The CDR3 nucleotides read TGTGCCAGCAGCTTGCAGAGGAACTATGGCTACACCTTC. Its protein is CASSLQRNYGYTF.

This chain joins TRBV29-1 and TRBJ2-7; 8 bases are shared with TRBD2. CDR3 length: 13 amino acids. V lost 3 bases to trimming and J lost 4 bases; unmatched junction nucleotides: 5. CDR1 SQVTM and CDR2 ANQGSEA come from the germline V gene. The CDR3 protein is CSVDLAGRYEQYF. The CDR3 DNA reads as TGCAGCGTTGACTTAGCGGGACGATACGAGCAGTACTTC.

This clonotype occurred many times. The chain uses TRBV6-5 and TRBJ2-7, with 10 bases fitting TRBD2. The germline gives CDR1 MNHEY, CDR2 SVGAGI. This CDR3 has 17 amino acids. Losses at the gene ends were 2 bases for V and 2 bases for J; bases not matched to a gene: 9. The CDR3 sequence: CASSYTVSSGSPYEQYF. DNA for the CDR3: TGTGCCAGCAGTTACACGGTGTCTAGCGGGAGTCCCTACGAGCAGTACTTC.

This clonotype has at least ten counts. CDR3 in amino acids: CASSSPAGPNYGYTF. The CDR3 DNA reads TGTGCCAGCAGTTCCCCGGCGGGGCCTAACTATGGCTACACCTTC. The chain joins TRBV28 to TRBJ1-2; D possibly corresponds to TRBD1 (5 bases). The CDR3 runs to 15 residues. V was shortened by 4 bases and J by 0 bases, with 12 bases between the two germline ends. Per germline, CDR1 MDHEN and CDR2 SYDVKM.

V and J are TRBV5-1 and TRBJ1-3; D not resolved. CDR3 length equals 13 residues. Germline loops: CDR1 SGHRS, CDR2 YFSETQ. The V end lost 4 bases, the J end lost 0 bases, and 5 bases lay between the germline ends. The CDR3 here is CASSMSSGNTIYF. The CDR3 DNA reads TGCGCCAGCAGCATGAGCTCTGGAAACACCATATATTTT.

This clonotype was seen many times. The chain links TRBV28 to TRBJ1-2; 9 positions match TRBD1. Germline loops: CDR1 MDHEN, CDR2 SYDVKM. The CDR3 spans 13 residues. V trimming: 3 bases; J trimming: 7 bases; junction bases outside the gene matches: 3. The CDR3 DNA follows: TGTGCCAGCAGTTTCGGACAGGGGAGTGGCTACACCTTC. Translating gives CASSFGQGSGYTF.

The CDR3 protein is CASSDGGYYGYTF. CDR3 nucleotides: TGCGCCAGCAGTGACGGGGGGTACTATGGCTACACCTTC. The chain combines TRBV10-2 with TRBJ1-2; D is possibly TRBD1 (5 bases). Trimming left V 3 bases short and J 3 bases short, with 8 bases between. CDR3 length: 13 amino acids. CDR1 and CDR2 from the germline V gene are WSHSY and SAAADI.

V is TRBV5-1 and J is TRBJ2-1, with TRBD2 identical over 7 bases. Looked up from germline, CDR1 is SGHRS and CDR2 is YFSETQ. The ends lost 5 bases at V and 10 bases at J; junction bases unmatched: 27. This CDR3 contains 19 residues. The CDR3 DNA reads TGCGCCAGCAGAGGAGGGACGGCCTTGGGTGGGAGGGCCTCGGAGGAGCAGTTCTTC. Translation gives CASRGGTALGGRASEEQFF.

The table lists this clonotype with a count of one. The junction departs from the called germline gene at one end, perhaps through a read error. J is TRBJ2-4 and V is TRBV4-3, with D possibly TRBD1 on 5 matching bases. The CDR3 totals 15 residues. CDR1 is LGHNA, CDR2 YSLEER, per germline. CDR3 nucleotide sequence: TGCGCCAGCAGCCTCAACAGGACCCCCAAAGACATTCAGTACTTC. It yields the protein CASSLNRTPKDIQYF.

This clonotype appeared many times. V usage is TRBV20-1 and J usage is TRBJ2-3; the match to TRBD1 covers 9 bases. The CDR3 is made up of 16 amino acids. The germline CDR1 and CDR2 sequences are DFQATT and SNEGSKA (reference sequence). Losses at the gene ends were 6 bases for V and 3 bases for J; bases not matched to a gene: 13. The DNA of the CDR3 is TGCAGTGCCACGATACGGGGGGACAGGGTTACAGATACGCAGTATTTT. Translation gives CSATIRGDRVTDTQYF.

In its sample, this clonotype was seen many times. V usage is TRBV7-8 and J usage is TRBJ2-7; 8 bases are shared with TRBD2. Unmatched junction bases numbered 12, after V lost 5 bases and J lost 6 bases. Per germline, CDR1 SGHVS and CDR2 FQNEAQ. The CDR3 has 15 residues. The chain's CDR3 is CASSPYAPGTSEQYF. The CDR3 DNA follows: TGTGCCAGCAGCCCTTATGCCCCCGGGACTAGCGAGCAGTACTTC.

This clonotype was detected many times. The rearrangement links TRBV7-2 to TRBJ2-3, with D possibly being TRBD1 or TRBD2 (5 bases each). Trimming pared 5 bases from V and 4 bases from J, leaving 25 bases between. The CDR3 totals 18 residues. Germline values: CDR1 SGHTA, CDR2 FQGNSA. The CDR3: CASSGRQPGPQYADTQYF. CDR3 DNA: TGTGCCAGCAGCGGGAGACAGCCCGGGCCCCAGTACGCAGATACGCAGTATTTT.